A single sample gave rise to the 19 T cell receptor beta chains below, sequenced in a study of CXCR3-negative and CXCR3-positive naive CD8 T cells. UMI-labeled 5' RACE TRB cDNA libraries were prepared from the cells. TCRdb derives one entry per CDR3 protein from the 5' RACE reads, leaving out DNA. The repertoire table contains 130,000 or so distinct CDR3 sequences. Sequencing was done on a sample of naive CXCR3- CD8+ T cells from blood. Subset meaning: CD45RO-CCR7+CD27+CD95- naive CD8+ T cells lacking CXCR3 (TNR3-). These receptor sequences come from a human donor in good health. Some clones in this sample may be carry-over from other donors' samples.

This chain connects TRBV12-3 or TRBV12-4 to TRBJ2-3; TCRdb's D call, TRBD1, is unchecked because there is no DNA. This CDR3 is built from 15 residues. CDR3 in amino acids: CASTRTGLGTDTQYF.

The chain employs TRBV28 and TRBJ1-2. The CDR3 consists of 11 residues. Germline values: CDR1 MDHEN, CDR2 SYDVKM. CDR3 loop: CASSGGYGYTF.

The rearrangement links TRBV7-9 to TRBJ2-7; with no DNA, the TCRdb D assignment of TRBD1 cannot be verified. The germline V gene encodes CDR1 SEHNR and CDR2 FQNEAQ (reference sequence). This CDR3 comprises 16 residues. The CDR3 protein is CASSTRTGLASYEQYF. The full variable domain, completed using reference TRBV7-9 and TRBJ2-7, is DTGVSQNPRHKITKRGQNVTFRCDPISEHNRLYWYRQTLGQGPEFLTYFQNEAQLEKSRLLSDRFSAERPKGSFSTLEIQRTEQGDSAMYLCASSTRTGLASYEQYFGPGTRLTVT.

This rearrangement joins TRBV4-1 to TRBJ2-7. Germline CDR1 is MGHRA and CDR2 is YSYEKL. This CDR3 contains 11 residues. This chain's CDR3 is CASSQTREQYF.

The J gene is TRBJ2-3, the V gene TRBV7-9; TCRdb indicates TRBD1, and absent DNA this call remains unverified. Germline V gene lookup returns CDR1 SEHNR and CDR2 FQNEAQ (reference sequence). This CDR3 contains 16 residues. The CDR3 loop reads CASSLELRGKTDTQYF.

J is TRBJ1-1 and V is TRBV29-1. The germline V gene has CDR1 SQVTM and CDR2 ANQGSEA. There are 12 residues in the CDR3. The CDR3 loop is CSVARMNTEAFF.

J is TRBJ2-2 and V is TRBV5-1; the D call of TRBD1 rests on TCRdb alone, since no DNA is present to check it. Germline assignment: CDR1 SGHRS and CDR2 YFSETQ. CDR3 length: 17 residues. CDR3: CASSLVLQGEDTGELFF.

V and J are TRBV12-3 or TRBV12-4 and TRBJ1-1; without DNA, the TCRdb call of TRBD1 cannot be checked. The CDR3 consists of 12 residues. The CDR3 region is CASSTGGLEAFF.

The chain uses TRBV5-1 and TRBJ2-7. CDR1 is SGHRS, CDR2 YFSETQ, per germline. The CDR3 length is 12 residues. The CDR3 loop reads CASSPTDFEQYF.

The CDR3 here is CASSLQGDEQFF. The chain recombines TRBV7-3 with TRBJ2-1; TCRdb's assignment of TRBD1 cannot be checked, as there is no DNA. The CDR3 covers 12 residues. The germline CDR1 and CDR2 sequences are SGHTA and FQGTGA.

The J gene is TRBJ2-7, the V gene TRBV6-5. Germline V CDR1 and CDR2: MNHEY, SVGAGI. The CDR3 consists of 14 residues. This CDR3 is CASSYKTGPYEQYF.

The V call is TRBV7-6, the J call TRBJ1-2; the D call from TCRdb, TRBD1, cannot be confirmed without DNA. The germline gives CDR1 SGHVS, CDR2 FNYEAQ. This CDR3 region has 15 residues. The CDR3 spells CASSLLRKASVGYTF.

The J gene is TRBJ2-2, the V gene TRBV5-1; TCRdb proposes TRBD2, but this gene call is untestable without DNA. CDR3 size: 16 residues. Per germline, CDR1 SGHRS and CDR2 YFSETQ. CDR3 sequence reads: CASSGTSGRSTGELFF.

The chain carries TRBV6-5 and TRBJ1-2. Germline V lookup: CDR1 MNHEY, CDR2 SVGAGI. This CDR3 spans 12 amino acids. The CDR3 sequence is CASSLGGNGYTF.

The chain is built from TRBV6-6 and TRBJ2-3; there is no DNA to check the TCRdb D call of TRBD1. The CDR3 is 13 residues long. The germline V gene encodes CDR1 MNHNY and CDR2 SVGAGI (reference sequence). CDR3 in amino acids: CASSSGKSNTQYF.

The gene calls are TRBV3-1 and TRBJ2-1; without DNA, the TCRdb call of TRBD1 cannot be checked. The CDR3 length is 16 residues. Germline V gene sequence: CDR1 LGHDT, CDR2 YNNKEL (reference sequence). The CDR3 protein is CASSQVTGGAYNEQFF.

This chain uses TRBV13 with TRBJ1-3. There are 13 residues in the CDR3. Germline V gene lookup returns CDR1 PRHDT and CDR2 FYEKMQ (reference sequence). The CDR3: CASSLGNGNTIYF.

The chain links TRBV29-1 to TRBJ1-2; without DNA, the TCRdb call of TRBD1 cannot be checked. The CDR3 is 11 amino acids. Germline lookup yields CDR1 SQVTM and CDR2 ANQGSEA. The CDR3: CSDWGPDGYTF.

This chain uses TRBV20-1 with TRBJ2-7; TCRdb indicates TRBD1, and absent DNA this call remains unverified. The germline V gene encodes CDR1 DFQATT and CDR2 SNEGSKA (reference sequence). CDR3 length equals 13 residues. CDR3 loop: CSARGVGPYEQYF.